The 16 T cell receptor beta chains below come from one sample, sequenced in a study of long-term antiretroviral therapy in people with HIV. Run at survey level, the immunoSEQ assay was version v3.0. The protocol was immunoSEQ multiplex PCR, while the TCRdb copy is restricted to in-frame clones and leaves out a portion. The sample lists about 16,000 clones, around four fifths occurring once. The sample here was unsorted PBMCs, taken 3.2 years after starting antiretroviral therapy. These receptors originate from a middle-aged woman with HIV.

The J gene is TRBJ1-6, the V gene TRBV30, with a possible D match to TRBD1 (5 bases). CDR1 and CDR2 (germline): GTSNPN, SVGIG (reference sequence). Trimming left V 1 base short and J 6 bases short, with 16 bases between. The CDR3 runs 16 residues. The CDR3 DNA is TGTGCCTGGAGTGCGTGGGGGACGGTGGGTAATTCACCCCTCCACTTT. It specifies CAWSAWGTVGNSPLHF.

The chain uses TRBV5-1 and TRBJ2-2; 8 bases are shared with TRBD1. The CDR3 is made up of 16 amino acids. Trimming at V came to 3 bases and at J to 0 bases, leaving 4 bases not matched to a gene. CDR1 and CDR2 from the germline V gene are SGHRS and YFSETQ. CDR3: CASSYWTGTNTGELFF. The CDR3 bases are TGCGCCAGCAGCTATTGGACAGGGACGAACACCGGGGAGCTGTTTTTT.

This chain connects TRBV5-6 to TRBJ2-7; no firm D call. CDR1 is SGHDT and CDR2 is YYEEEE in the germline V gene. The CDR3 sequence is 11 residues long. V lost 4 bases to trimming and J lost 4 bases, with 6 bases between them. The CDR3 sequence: CASSRFYEQYF. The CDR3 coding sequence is TGTGCCAGCAGCCGTTTTTACGAGCAGTACTTC. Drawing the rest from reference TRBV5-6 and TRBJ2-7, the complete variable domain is DAGVTQSPTHLIKTRGQQVTLRCSPKSGHDTVSWYQQALGQGPQFIFQYYEEEERQRGNFPDRFSGHQFPNYSSELNVNALLLGDSALYLCASSRFYEQYFGPGTRLTVT.

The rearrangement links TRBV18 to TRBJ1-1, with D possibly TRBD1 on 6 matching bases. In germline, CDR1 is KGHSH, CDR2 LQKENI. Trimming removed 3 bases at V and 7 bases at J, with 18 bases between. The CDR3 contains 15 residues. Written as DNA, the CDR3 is TGTGCCAGCTCACCGGGTTCGGGGGGCGGCCATGAAGCTTTCTTT. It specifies CASSPGSGGGHEAFF.

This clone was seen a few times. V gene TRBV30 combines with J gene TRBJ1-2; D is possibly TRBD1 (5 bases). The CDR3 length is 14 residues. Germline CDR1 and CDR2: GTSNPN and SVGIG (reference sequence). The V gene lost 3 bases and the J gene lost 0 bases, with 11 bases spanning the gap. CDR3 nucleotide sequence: TGTGCCTGGAGGGGGCGGGGAACTAACTATGGCTACACCTTC. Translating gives CAWRGRGTNYGYTF.

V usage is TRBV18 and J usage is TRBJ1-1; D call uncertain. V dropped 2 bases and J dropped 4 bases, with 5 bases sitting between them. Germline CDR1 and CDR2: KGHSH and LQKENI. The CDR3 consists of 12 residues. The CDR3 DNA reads TGTGCCAGCTCACCAGTGGGCACTGAAGCTTTCTTT. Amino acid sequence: CASSPVGTEAFF.

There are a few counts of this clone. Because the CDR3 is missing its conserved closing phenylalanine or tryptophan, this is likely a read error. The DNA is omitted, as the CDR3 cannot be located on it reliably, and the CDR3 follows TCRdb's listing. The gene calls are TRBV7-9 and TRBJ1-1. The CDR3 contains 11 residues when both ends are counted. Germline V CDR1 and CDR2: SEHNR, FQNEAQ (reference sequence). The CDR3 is CASSLEGLGAV.

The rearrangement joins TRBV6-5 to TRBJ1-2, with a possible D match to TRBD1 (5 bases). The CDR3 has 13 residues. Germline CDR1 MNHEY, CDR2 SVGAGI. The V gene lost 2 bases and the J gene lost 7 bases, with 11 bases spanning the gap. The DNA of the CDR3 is TGTGCCAGCAGTTACCTGCAGGGCTCTGGCTACACCTTC. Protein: CASSYLQGSGYTF.

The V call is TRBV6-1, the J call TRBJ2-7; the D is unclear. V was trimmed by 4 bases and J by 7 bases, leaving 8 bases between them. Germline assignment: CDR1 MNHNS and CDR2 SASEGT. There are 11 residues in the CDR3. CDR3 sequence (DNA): TGTGCCAGCAGTGGCTTCCAAGAGCAGTACTTC. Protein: CASSGFQEQYF.

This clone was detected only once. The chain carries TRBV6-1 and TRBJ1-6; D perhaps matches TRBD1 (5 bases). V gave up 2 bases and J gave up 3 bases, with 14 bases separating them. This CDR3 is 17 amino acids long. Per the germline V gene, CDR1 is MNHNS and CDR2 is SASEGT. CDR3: CASSEYRQGDYNSPLHF. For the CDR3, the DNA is TGTGCCAGCAGTGAATACCGGCAAGGGGACTATAATTCACCCCTCCACTTT.

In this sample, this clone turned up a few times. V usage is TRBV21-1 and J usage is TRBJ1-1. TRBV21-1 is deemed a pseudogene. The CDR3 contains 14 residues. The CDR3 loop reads CASRHFLLGTEAFF. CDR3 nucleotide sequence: TGTGCCAGCCGCCATTTTTTATTGGGCACTGAAGCTTTCTTT.

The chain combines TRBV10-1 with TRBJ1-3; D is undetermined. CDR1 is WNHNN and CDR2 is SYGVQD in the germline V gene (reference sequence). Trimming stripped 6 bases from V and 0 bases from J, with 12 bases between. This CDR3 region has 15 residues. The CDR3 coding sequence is TGCGCCAGCAGCCTGGGCCGGGGCTCTGGAAACACCATATATTTT. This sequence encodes CASSLGRGSGNTIYF.

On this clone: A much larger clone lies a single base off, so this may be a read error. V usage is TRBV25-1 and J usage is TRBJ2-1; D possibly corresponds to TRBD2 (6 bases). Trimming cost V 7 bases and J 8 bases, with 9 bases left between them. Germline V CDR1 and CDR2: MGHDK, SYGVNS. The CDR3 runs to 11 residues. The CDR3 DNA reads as TGTGCCAGCATCCCGGGGGATGAGCAGTTCTTC. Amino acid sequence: CASIPGDEQFF. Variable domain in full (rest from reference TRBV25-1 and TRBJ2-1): EADIYQTPRYLVIGTGKKITLECSQTMGHDKMYWYQQDPGMELHLIHYSYGVNSTEKGDLSSESTVSRIRTEHFPLTLESARPSHTSQYLCASIPGDEQFFGPGTRLTVL.

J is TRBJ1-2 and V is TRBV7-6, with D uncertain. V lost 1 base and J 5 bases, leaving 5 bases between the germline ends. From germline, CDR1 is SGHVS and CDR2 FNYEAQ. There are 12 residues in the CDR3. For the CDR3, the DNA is TGTGCCAGCAGCTTAGAAGGGTATGGCTACACCTTC. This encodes CASSLEGYGYTF.

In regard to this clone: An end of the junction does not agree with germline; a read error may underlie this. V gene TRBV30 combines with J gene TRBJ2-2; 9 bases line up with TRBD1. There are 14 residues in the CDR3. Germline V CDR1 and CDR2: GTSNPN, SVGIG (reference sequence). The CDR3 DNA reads TGTGCCGGGAGAGGGGACAGGGAAACCGGGGAGCTGTTTTTT. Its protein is CAGRGDRETGELFF.

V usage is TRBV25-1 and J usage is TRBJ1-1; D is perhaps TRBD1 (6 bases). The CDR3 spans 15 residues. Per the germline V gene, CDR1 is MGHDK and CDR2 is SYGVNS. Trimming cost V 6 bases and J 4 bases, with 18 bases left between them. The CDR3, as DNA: TGTGCCAGCAGCTGGGCAGGGGTAGCGGGCACTGAAGCTTTCTTT. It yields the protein CASSWAGVAGTEAFF.